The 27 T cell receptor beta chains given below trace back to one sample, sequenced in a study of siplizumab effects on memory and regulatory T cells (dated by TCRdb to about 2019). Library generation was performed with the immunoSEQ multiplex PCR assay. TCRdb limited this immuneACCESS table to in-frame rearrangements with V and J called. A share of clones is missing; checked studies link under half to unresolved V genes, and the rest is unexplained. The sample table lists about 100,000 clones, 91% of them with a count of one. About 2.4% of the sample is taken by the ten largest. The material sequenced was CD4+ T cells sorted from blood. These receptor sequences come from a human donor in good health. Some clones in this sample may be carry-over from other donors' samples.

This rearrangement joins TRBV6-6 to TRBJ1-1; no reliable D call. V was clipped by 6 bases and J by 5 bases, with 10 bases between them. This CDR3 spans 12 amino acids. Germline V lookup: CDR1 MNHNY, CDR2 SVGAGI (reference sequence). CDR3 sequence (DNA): TGTGCCAGCAGCCGAGGAGAAACTGAAGCTTTCTTT. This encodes CASSRGETEAFF.

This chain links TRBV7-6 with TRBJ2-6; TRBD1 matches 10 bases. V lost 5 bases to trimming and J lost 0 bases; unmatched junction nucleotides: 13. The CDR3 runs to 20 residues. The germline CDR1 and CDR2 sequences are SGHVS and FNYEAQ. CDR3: CASSPSHGTGVLSGANVLTF. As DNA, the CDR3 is TGTGCCAGCAGCCCATCGCATGGGACAGGGGTTCTCTCTGGGGCCAACGTCCTGACTTTC.

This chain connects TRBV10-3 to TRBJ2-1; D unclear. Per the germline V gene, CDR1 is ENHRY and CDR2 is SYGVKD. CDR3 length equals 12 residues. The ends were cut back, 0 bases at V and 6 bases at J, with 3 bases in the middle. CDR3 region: CAISESRNEQFF. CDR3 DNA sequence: TGTGCCATCAGTGAGTCCCGCAATGAGCAGTTCTTC.

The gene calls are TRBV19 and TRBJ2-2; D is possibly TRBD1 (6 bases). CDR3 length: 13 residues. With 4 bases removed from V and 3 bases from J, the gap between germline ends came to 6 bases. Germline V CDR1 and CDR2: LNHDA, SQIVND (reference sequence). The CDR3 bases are TGTGCCAGTAGTAAGGGGGACACCGGGGAGCTGTTTTTT. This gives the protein CASSKGDTGELFF.

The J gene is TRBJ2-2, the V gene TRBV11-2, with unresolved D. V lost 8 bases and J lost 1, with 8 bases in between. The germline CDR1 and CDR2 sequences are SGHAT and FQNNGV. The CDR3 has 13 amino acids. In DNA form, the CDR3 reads TGTGCCAGCGGCAAAGGGAACACCGGGGAGCTGTTTTTT. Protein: CASGKGNTGELFF. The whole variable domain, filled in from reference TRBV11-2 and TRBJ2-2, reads EAGVAQSPRYKIIEKRQSVAFWCNPISGHATLYWYQQILGQGPKLLIQFQNNGVVDDSQLPKDRFSAERLKGVDSTLKIQPAKLEDSAVYLCASGKGNTGELFFGEGSRLTVL.

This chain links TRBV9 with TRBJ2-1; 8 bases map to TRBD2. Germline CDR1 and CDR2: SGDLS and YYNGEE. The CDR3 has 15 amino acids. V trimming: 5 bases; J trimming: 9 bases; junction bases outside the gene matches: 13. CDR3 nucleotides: TGTGCCAGCAGTCAAGTTGTCGGGAGGGTCAGTGAGCAGTTCTTC. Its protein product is CASSQVVGRVSEQFF.

The CDR3 region is CASRDGQKMNTEAFF. For the CDR3, the DNA is TGTGCCAGTAGGGACGGACAGAAAATGAACACTGAAGCTTTCTTT. The rearrangement uses TRBV19 and TRBJ1-1, with a tentative D call TRBD1 (6 bases). CDR3 length: 15 amino acids. Trimming removed 6 bases at V and 0 bases at J, with 14 bases between. Germline assignment: CDR1 LNHDA and CDR2 SQIVND (reference sequence). The variable domain in full, completed from reference TRBV19 and TRBJ1-1, reads DGGITQSPKYLFRKEGQNVTLSCEQNLNHDAMYWYRQDPGQGLRLIYYSQIVNDFQKGDIAEGYSVSREKKESFPLTVTSAQKNPTAFYLCASRDGQKMNTEAFFGQGTRLTVV.

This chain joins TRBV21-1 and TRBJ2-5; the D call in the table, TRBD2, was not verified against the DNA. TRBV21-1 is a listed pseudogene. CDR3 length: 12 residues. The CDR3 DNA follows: TGTGCCAGCAGCCCATCGGGGGAGACCCAGTACTTC. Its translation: CASSPSGETQYF.

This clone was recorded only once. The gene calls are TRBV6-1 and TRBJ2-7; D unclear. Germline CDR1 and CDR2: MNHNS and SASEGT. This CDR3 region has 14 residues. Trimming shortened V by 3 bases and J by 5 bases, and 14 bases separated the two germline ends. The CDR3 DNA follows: TGTGCCAGCAGTGACTTTGAGAGAAGGCACGAGCAGTACTTC. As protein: CASSDFERRHEQYF.

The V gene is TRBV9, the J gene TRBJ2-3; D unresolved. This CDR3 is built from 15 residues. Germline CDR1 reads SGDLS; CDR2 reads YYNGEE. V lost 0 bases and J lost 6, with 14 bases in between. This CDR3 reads CASSVATGATDTQYF. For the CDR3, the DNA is TGTGCCAGCAGCGTAGCTACTGGAGCGACGGATACGCAGTATTTT.

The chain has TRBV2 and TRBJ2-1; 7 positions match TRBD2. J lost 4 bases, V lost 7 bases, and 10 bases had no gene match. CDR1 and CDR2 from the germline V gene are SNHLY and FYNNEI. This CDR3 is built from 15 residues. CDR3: CASKGGTTIYNEQFF. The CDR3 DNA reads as TGTGCCAGCAAGGGAGGGACTACCATTTACAATGAGCAGTTCTTC.

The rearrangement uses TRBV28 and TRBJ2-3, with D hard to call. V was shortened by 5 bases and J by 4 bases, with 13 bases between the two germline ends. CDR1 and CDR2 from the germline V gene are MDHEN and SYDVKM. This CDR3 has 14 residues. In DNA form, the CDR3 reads TGTGCCAGCAGTACTCCGAACAGTGCAGATACGCAGTATTTT. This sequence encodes CASSTPNSADTQYF.

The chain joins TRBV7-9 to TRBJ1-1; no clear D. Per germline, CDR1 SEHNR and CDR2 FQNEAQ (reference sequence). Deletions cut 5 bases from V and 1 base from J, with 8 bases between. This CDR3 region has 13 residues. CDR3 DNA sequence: TGTGCCAGCAGCCAACAACGGAACACTGAAGCTTTCTTT. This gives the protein CASSQQRNTEAFF.

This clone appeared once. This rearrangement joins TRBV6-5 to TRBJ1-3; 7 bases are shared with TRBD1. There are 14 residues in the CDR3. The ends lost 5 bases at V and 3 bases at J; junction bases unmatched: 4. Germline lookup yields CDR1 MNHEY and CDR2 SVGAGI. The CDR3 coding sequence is TGTGCCAGCAGTAGACAGGGTAATGGAAACACCATATATTTT. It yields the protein CASSRQGNGNTIYF.

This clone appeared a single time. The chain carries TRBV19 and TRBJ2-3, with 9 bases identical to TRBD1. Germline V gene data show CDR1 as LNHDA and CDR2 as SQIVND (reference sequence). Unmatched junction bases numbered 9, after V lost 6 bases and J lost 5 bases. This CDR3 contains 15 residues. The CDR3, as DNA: TGTGCCAGTAGGCTGATCGGACAGGGGCTAGATACGCAGTATTTT. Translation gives CASRLIGQGLDTQYF. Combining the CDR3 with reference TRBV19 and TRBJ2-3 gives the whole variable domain DGGITQSPKYLFRKEGQNVTLSCEQNLNHDAMYWYRQDPGQGLRLIYYSQIVNDFQKGDIAEGYSVSREKKESFPLTVTSAQKNPTAFYLCASRLIGQGLDTQYFGPGTRLTVL.

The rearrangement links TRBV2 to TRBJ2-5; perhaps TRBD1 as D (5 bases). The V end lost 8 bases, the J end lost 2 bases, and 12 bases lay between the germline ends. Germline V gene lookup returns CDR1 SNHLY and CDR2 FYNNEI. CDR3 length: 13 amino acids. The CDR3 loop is CASQGGRQETQYF. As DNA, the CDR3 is TGTGCCAGCCAGGGTGGCAGGCAAGAGACCCAGTACTTC.

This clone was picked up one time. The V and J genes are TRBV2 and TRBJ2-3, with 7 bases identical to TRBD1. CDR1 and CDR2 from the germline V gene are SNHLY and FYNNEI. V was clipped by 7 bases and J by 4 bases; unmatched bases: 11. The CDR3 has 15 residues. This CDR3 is CASISTGTSADTQYF. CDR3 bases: TGTGCCAGCATCTCGACAGGGACCTCTGCAGATACGCAGTATTTT. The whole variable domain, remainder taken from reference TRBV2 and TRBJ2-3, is EPEVTQTPSHQVTQMGQEVILRCVPISNHLYFYWYRQILGQKVEFLVSFYNNEISEKSEIFDDQFSVERPDGSNFTLKIRSTKLEDSAMYFCASISTGTSADTQYFGPGTRLTVL.

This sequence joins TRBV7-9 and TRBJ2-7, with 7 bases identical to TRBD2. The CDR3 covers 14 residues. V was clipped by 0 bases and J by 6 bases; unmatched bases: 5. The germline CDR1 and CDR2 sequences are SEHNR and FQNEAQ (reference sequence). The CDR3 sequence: CASSLAGGPGEQYF. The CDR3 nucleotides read TGTGCCAGCAGCTTAGCGGGAGGGCCGGGCGAGCAGTACTTC.

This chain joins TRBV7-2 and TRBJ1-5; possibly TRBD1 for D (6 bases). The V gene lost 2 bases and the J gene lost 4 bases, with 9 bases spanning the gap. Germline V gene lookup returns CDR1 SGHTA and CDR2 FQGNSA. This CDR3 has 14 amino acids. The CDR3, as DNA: TGTGCCAGCAGCTTACAGGGGAAGAATCAGCCCCAGCATTTT. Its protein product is CASSLQGKNQPQHF.

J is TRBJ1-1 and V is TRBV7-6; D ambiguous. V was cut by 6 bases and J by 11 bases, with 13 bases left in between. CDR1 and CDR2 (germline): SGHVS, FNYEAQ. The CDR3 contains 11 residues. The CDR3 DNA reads TGTGCCAGCAGATTCCACGCGTTGGCTTTCTTT. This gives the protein CASRFHALAFF.

CDR3 in amino acids: CSVQGFEQYF. CDR3 coding DNA: TGCAGCGTACAGGGGTTCGAGCAGTACTTC. The chain links TRBV20-1 to TRBJ2-7; 7 nucleotides align to TRBD1. Germline V gene sequence: CDR1 DFQATT, CDR2 SNEGSKA (reference sequence). This CDR3 has 10 residues.

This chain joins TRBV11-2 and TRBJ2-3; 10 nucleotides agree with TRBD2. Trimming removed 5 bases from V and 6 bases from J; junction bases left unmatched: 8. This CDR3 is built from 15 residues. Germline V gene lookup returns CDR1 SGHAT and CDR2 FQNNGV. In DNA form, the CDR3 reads TGTGCCAGCAGCACTTTAGCGGGAGGTTTGGATACGCAGTATTTT. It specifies CASSTLAGGLDTQYF.

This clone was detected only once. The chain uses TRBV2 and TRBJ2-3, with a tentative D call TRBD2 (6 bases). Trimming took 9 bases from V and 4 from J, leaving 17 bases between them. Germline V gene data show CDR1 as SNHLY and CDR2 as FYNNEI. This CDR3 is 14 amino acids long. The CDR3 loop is CASRRGTQADTQYF. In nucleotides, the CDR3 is TGTGCCAGTCGGCGTGGGACTCAGGCAGATACGCAGTATTTT.

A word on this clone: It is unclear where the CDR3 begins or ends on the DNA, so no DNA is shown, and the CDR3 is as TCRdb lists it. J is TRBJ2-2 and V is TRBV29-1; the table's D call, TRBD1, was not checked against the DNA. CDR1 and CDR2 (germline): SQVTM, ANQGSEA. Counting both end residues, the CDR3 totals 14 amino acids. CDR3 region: CSVGQPTSTRSCFF.

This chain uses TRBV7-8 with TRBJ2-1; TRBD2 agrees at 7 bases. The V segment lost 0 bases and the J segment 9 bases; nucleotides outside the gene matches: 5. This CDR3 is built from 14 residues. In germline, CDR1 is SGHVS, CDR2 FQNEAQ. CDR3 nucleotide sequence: TGTGCCAGCAGCTTAGCATTGTTAGCGGGTGAGCAGTTCTTC. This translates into CASSLALLAGEQFF.

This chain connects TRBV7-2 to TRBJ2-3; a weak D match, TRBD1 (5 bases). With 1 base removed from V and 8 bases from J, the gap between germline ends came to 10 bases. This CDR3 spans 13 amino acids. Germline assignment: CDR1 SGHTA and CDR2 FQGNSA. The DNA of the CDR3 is TGTGCCAGCAGCTTAGAGGGGTTCGGTACGCAGTATTTT. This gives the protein CASSLEGFGTQYF.

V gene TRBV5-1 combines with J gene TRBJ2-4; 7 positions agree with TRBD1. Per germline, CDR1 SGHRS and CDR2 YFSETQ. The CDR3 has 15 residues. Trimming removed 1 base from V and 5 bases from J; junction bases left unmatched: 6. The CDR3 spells CASSLIGQDQNIQYF. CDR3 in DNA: TGCGCCAGCAGCTTGATAGGACAGGACCAAAACATTCAGTACTTC. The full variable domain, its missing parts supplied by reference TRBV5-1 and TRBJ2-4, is KAGVTQTPRYLIKTRGQQVTLSCSPISGHRSVSWYQQTPGQGLQFLFEYFSETQRNKGNFPGRFSGRQFSNSRSEMNVSTLELGDSALYLCASSLIGQDQNIQYFGAGTRLSVL.